Sequencing of this T cell receptor beta chain was carried out in a study of PD-1 blockade in classical Hodgkin lymphoma. Findings and caveats of the study: CD4+ TCR diversity, unlike CD8+, climbed significantly by C4D1. Newly diagnosed patients reportedly trailed healthy donors in baseline TCR diversity. Individuals initiating nivolumab under 1 year after ASCT were excluded.

Concerning this clone: Antigen: not known.

Following autologous stem cell transplantation, relapse occurred in every patient, and exposure to brentuximab vedotin varied. Measured with immunoSEQ multiplex PCR; TCRdb has only the in-frame clones, and not every one. Here the sample spans about 14,000 clones, 83% being singletons. Trimming took 5 bases from V and 5 from J, leaving 12 bases between them. Germline CDR1 MNHEY, CDR2 SVGAGI. The CDR3 runs to 14 residues. The sample in question was peripheral blood mononuclear cells (PBMCs), obtained at baseline. This sequence originates from a human donor with classical Hodgkin lymphoma. The V call is TRBV6-5, the J call TRBJ2-2; tentatively, D is TRBD2 (5 bases). CDR3 sequence: CASSPGTWTGELFF. In nucleotides, the CDR3 is TGTGCCAGCAGTCCGGGAACCTGGACCGGGGAGCTGTTTTTT.